This entry lists 2 T cell receptor beta chains sequenced from one sample in a study of radiotherapy plus CTLA-4 blockade in lung cancer listed by TCRdb under 2018. The receptor library was made with the immunoSEQ multiplex PCR assay. The table was pulled from immuneACCESS by TCRdb, which kept in-frame rearrangements only. Such tables lose some clones; where checked, under half of the loss comes from unresolved V genes, and the rest has no known cause. The sample has approximately 81,000 clones on record, about 79% of them singletons. 3% to 5% of the sample is taken by the ten largest. The sequencing used peripheral blood, collected from a patient treated with radiotherapy plus ipilimumab. Every receptor here comes from a human donor with non-small cell lung cancer who had a partial response to radiotherapy plus ipilimumab. Some clones in this sample may be carry-over from other donors' samples.

V is TRBV2 and J is TRBJ2-1; 15 nucleotides agree with TRBD2. The CDR3 has 21 amino acids. CDR1 is SNHLY and CDR2 is FYNNEI in the germline V gene. V trimming: 8 bases; J trimming: 7 bases; junction bases outside the gene matches: 24. Here the CDR3 reads CASPLGTGLRTSGREGNEQFF. The CDR3 coding sequence is TGTGCCAGCCCGCTGGGGACAGGCCTCCGGACTAGCGGGAGGGAGGGGAATGAGCAGTTCTTC.

The CDR3 DNA reads TGTGCCAGCCGGCGGGAGAGGTCCTACAATGAGCAGTTCTTC. Protein: CASRRERSYNEQFF. The chain joins TRBV2 to TRBJ2-1, with 7 positions matching TRBD2. This CDR3 is built from 14 residues. The J segment lost 1 base and the V segment lost 8 bases, leaving 5 bases of the junction unmatched. CDR1 is SNHLY and CDR2 is FYNNEI in the germline V gene.